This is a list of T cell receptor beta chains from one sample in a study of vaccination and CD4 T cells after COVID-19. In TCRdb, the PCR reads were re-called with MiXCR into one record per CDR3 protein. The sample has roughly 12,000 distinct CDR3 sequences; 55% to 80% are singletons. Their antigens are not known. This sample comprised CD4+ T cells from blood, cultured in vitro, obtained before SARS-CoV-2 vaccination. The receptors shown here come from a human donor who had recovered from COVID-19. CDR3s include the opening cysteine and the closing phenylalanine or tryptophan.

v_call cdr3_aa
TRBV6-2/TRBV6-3 CASSRNFVGEQYF
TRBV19 CASSTGVQGFYEQYF
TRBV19 CASSMGGGRLRPQPQHF
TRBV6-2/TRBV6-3 CASSTSRGAEEQFF
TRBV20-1 CSAREGGTTDTQYF
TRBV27 CASKRALLSYEQYF
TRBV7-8 CASSSLTEGETQYF
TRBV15 CATSREYNQPQHF
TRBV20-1 CSAGGGGAQSYEQYF
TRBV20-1 CSAAGLVTDTQYF
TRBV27 CASSHRGLYGYTF
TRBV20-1 CSARVPTGRRETQYF
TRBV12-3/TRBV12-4 CASSPPTGSIDTQYF
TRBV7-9 CASRSGTYNGQFF
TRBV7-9 CASSPYDTGELFF
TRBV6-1 CASTTERAGNSPLHF
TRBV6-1 CASRGTSGYTGELFF
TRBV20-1 CSAPPGGRSGANVLTF
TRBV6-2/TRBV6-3 CASSYGLGGGETQYF
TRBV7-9 CASSQGWGEETQYF
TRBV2 CASSVARNTEAFF
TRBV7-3 CASSSSPTGELFF
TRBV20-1 CSARGQGVADTQYF
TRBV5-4 CASSRPSSSGRGYNEQFF
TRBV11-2 CASRGQKETQYF
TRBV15 CATSRIPPPGASSYNEQFF
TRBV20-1 CSAREGTSGKYEQYF
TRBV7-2 CASRRDRGGEAFF
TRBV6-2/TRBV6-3 CASSSRDRDTDEQFF
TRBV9 CASSVDLAGSLTRGETQYF
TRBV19 CASSRSRGGYQPQHF
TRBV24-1 CATSDSSGRVGETQYF
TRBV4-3 CASSQDLGTGVGYTF
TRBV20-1 CSVASSMGYSNQPQHF
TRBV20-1 CSARDPGLENSPLHF
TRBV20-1 CSASPSSWGTIYF
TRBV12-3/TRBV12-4 CASRPYIIGAVRNTEAFF
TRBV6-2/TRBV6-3 CASSYDYVQPQHF
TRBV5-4 CASSLEEIYGYTF
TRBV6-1 CASSPGLAGVPDTQYF
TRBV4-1 CASSPTESSGANVLTF
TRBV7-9 CASSSQFRGRGNTIYF
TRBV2 CASRGGTYEQYF
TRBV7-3 CASSFGAQEQFF
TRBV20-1 CSARDRAEYNSPLHF
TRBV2 CASSGQGTGTQYF
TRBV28 CASRGGTSFSGANVLTF
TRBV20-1 CSAPLSNTEAFF
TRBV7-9 CASSLQGGIGEQYF
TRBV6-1 CASSEGGLAGDGYEQYF
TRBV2 CASSDRDRGGGAFF
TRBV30 CAWSSTAQASYNSPLHF